The 30 T cell receptor beta chains in this list originate from one sample, sequenced in a study of T cells in Graves' hyperthyroidism and ophthalmopathy. Researchers amplified the TCR beta CDR3 regions from RNA transcripts. HTBI primers were used for first-round RT-PCR of the TCR CDR3. TCRdb reprocessed the multiplex PCR reads via MiXCR and lists one record per CDR3 protein. The sample lists about 640,000 distinct CDR3 sequences; around 15% were seen once. Sequences were obtained from blood. The receptors were sampled from a woman aged 45-60 years with Graves' ophthalmopathy.

This clonotype was seen only a few times. The chain combines TRBV15 with TRBJ1-5, with 10 bases identical to TRBD1. The CDR3 covers 14 residues. The V and J ends lost 4 bases and 7 bases, in that order; junction bases with no gene match: 4. The germline gives CDR1 LNHNV, CDR2 YYDKDF (reference sequence). CDR3 residues: CATSITDRGQPQHF. In nucleotides, the CDR3 is TGTGCCACCAGCATCACGGACAGGGGGCAGCCCCAGCATTTT.

This clonotype was picked up a small number of times. One junction end disagrees with the germline gene, perhaps due to a read error. The V gene is TRBV6-1, the J gene TRBJ2-7; 8 bases match TRBD2. Germline-derived CDR1 and CDR2 are MNHNS and SASEGT. CDR3 length: 13 amino acids. Here the CDR3 DNA reads TGTGCCAGCAGTCGGACTAGCCTATACGAGCAGTGCTTC. Translated, it gives CASSRTSLYEQCF.

In this sample, this clonotype turned up many times. The chain has TRBV28 and TRBJ1-1; TRBD1 is a possible D gene (5 bases). The V end was cut by 7 bases, the J end by 1 base, with 16 bases between. This CDR3 is built from 15 residues. Per germline, CDR1 MDHEN and CDR2 SYDVKM. CDR3 nucleotides: TGTGCCAGCAAGGTCTTAGTGGGGGAGAACACTGAAGCTTTCTTT. The encoded protein is CASKVLVGENTEAFF.

The gene calls are TRBV27 and TRBJ1-4, with D maybe TRBD1 (6 bases). Deletions cut 4 bases from V and 0 bases from J, with 12 bases between. The CDR3 loop spans 16 amino acids. The V gene's germline CDR1 is MNHEY and CDR2 SMNVEV (reference sequence). This CDR3 is CASSSTDSATNEKLFF. The CDR3 DNA reads as TGTGCCAGCAGTTCCACGGACAGTGCAACTAATGAAAAACTGTTTTTT. Supplemented by reference TRBV27 and TRBJ1-4, the full variable domain reads EAQVTQNPRYLITVTGKKLTVTCSQNMNHEYMSWYRQDPGLGLRQIYYSMNVEVTDKGDVPEGYKVSRKEKRNFPLILESPSPNQTSLYFCASSSTDSATNEKLFFGSGTQLSVL.

Ten or more counts support this clonotype. The V and J genes are TRBV12-5 and TRBJ2-7; the D gene is possibly TRBD2 (5 bases). The CDR3 length is 12 residues. The germline V and J ends were trimmed by 2 bases and 5 bases, with 7 bases remaining between them. Germline assignment: CDR1 LGHNT and CDR2 FRNRAP. This chain's CDR3 is CASGLSGNEQYF. The CDR3 DNA reads TGTGCTAGTGGTTTGTCGGGGAACGAGCAGTACTTC.

In this sample, this clonotype turned up many times. The chain joins TRBV2 to TRBJ1-1; D not certain. CDR3 size: 16 residues. Trimming shortened V by 3 bases and J by 0 bases, and 14 bases separated the two germline ends. Germline V CDR1 and CDR2: SNHLY, FYNNEI. CDR3 protein: CASSDSATAMNTEAFF. CDR3 in DNA: TGTGCCAGCAGTGATTCGGCTACGGCTATGAACACTGAAGCTTTCTTT. Supplemented by reference TRBV2 and TRBJ1-1, the full variable domain reads EPEVTQTPSHQVTQMGQEVILRCVPISNHLYFYWYRQILGQKVEFLVSFYNNEISEKSEIFDDQFSVERPDGSNFTLKIRSTKLEDSAMYFCASSDSATAMNTEAFFGQGTRLTVV.

There are many counts of this clonotype. J is TRBJ2-5 and V is TRBV28; D unclear. This CDR3 is 15 amino acids long. Germline lookup yields CDR1 MDHEN and CDR2 SYDVKM. Trimming stripped 5 bases from V and 0 bases from J, with 13 bases between. The DNA for the CDR3 is TGTGCCAGCAGTCCCTCCTCGCTATACCAAGAGACCCAGTACTTC. Amino acids: CASSPSSLYQETQYF.

CDR3 bases: TGTGCCAGCAGTTACTTTGGACAGGGCTACGAGCAGTACTTC. Translated: CASSYFGQGYEQYF. The V and J genes are TRBV6-9 and TRBJ2-7; TRBD1 agrees at 8 bases. The CDR3 covers 14 residues. Germline values: CDR1 MNHGY, CDR2 SVAAGI. With V trimmed by 3 bases and J by 3 bases, 4 bases remained unmatched.

This sequence joins TRBV6-1 and TRBJ2-2; 8 bases fit TRBD2. The CDR3 length is 17 residues. Germline-derived CDR1 and CDR2 are MNHNS and SASEGT. V was clipped by 6 bases and J by 3 bases; unmatched bases: 12. The CDR3 region is CASRPDWREEYTGELFF. Here the CDR3 DNA reads TGTGCCAGCAGGCCTGACTGGCGGGAGGAATACACCGGGGAGCTGTTTTTT.

V and J are TRBV20-1 and TRBJ2-4; possibly TRBD1 for D (6 bases). Germline loops: CDR1 DFQATT, CDR2 SNEGSKA (reference sequence). Deletions cut 0 bases from V and 1 base from J, with 10 bases between. This CDR3 has 15 amino acids. This CDR3 is CSARDWQGAKNIQYF. The DNA of the CDR3 is TGCAGTGCTAGAGATTGGCAGGGGGCCAAAAACATTCAGTACTTC.

This clonotype was recorded at least ten times. The chain couples TRBV27 to TRBJ2-1; 8 bases fit TRBD2. This CDR3 has 15 residues. V trimming: 5 bases; J trimming: 6 bases; junction bases outside the gene matches: 9. CDR1 and CDR2 (germline): MNHEY, SMNVEV (reference sequence). The CDR3 protein is CASSTGLVPGNEQFF. In DNA form, the CDR3 reads TGTGCCAGCAGTACGGGACTAGTTCCTGGCAATGAGCAGTTCTTC.

Worth noting for this clonotype: A much more abundant neighbour one base away suggests this may be a read error. This is likely a read error, given that the CDR3 carries no conserved phenylalanine or tryptophan at its end. V gene TRBV7-2 combines with J gene TRBJ2-2; 9 bases match TRBD1. This CDR3 has 13 amino acids. The germline V gene has CDR1 SGHTA and CDR2 FQGNSA. Trimming cost V 5 bases and J 6 bases; bases outside gene matches: 1. The CDR3 reads CASSNRGPGELFL. The CDR3 DNA reads as TGTGCCAGCAGCAACAGGGGGCCCGGGGAGCTGTTTCTT.

This clonotype was observed at least ten times. The chain uses TRBV5-1 and TRBJ1-1, with 8 bases aligning to TRBD1. Trimming took 2 bases from V and 1 from J; bases not matched to a gene: 4. Germline assignment: CDR1 SGHRS and CDR2 YFSETQ. The CDR3 spans 15 residues. CDR3 loop: CASSLSGTGNTEAFF. The CDR3 nucleotides read TGCGCCAGCAGCTTATCCGGGACAGGGAACACTGAAGCTTTCTTT.

This clonotype was detected ten times or more. V is TRBV5-1 and J is TRBJ2-1; 7 nucleotides line up with TRBD1. Unmatched junction bases numbered 6, after V lost 3 bases and J lost 6 bases. CDR1 is SGHRS and CDR2 is YFSETQ in the germline V gene. The CDR3 extends over 14 amino acids. The CDR3 here is CASSWETGPNEQFF. The CDR3 bases are TGCGCCAGCAGCTGGGAGACAGGGCCCAATGAGCAGTTCTTC.

This clonotype has a count of ten or more. The CDR3 loop reads CASSQAGTTYNEQFF. CDR3 nucleotides: TGCGCCAGCAGCCAAGCCGGGACTACGTACAATGAGCAGTTCTTC. V usage is TRBV4-1 and J usage is TRBJ2-1; 7 bases match TRBD2. In germline, CDR1 is MGHRA, CDR2 YSYEKL. CDR3 size: 15 residues. V shed 1 base, J shed 4 bases, and the junction held 4 bases outside the gene matches.

This clonotype showed up just a few times. The chain has TRBV19 and TRBJ1-2, with unresolved D. CDR1 is LNHDA, CDR2 SQIVND, per germline (reference sequence). The germline V and J ends were trimmed by 10 bases and 6 bases, with 12 bases remaining between them. The CDR3 loop spans 11 amino acids. The CDR3 DNA reads as TGTGCCACCAGAGTGGCTGATGGCTACACCTTC. Translation gives CATRVADGYTF.

The sample holds a few counts of this clonotype. At one end, the junction sequence differs from germline, possibly due to a read error. The CDR3 DNA sequence: TGTGCCAGCAGTTACCTACCGGGAGGTTCCTACAATGAGCAGCTCTTC. Protein sequence: CASSYLPGGSYNEQLF. The chain links TRBV6-5 to TRBJ2-1; 7 bases map to TRBD2. This CDR3 is 16 amino acids long. Germline V gene data show CDR1 as MNHEY and CDR2 as SVGAGI.

This clonotype was detected only a few times. The genes are TRBV29-1 and TRBJ2-1; D gene ambiguous. The CDR3 loop spans 12 amino acids. CDR1 and CDR2 from the germline V gene are SQVTM and ANQGSEA. Trimming left V 1 base short and J 6 bases short, with 7 bases between. The CDR3, as DNA: TGCAGCGTTGAAGCTGCTATCAATGAGCAGTTCTTC. It codes for CSVEAAINEQFF.

In this sample, this clonotype turned up many times. The chain joins TRBV30 to TRBJ1-1; D is unclear. V was clipped by 4 bases and J by 1 base, with 10 bases between them. CDR3 length: 13 residues. Germline V gene lookup returns CDR1 GTSNPN and CDR2 SVGIG (reference sequence). CDR3 nucleotides: TGTGCCTGGAAAGGTGACCCGAACACTGAAGCTTTCTTT. It codes for CAWKGDPNTEAFF.

In this sample, this clonotype turned up many times. CDR3 loop: CASSQLDSRTNTGELFF. For the CDR3, the DNA is TGCGCCAGCAGCCAGCTCGACAGTCGGACGAACACCGGGGAGCTGTTTTTT. The rearrangement uses TRBV4-3 and TRBJ2-2; weak D call: TRBD1 (5 bases). The CDR3 consists of 17 residues. CDR1 and CDR2 from the germline V gene are LGHNA and YSLEER. V was clipped by 3 bases and J by 0 bases, with 14 bases between them.

This clonotype occurred many times. The J gene is TRBJ2-2, the V gene TRBV5-1, with unresolved D. The V end was cut by 5 bases, the J end by 3 bases, with 5 bases between. The CDR3 sequence is 12 residues long. The germline gives CDR1 SGHRS, CDR2 YFSETQ. In DNA, the CDR3 is TGCGCCAGCAGGTTAGACACCGGGGAGCTGTTTTTT. This translates into CASRLDTGELFF.

This clonotype showed up many times. The V and J genes are TRBV28 and TRBJ2-1; no clear D gene. CDR1 and CDR2 from the germline V gene are MDHEN and SYDVKM. The V gene lost 5 bases and the J gene lost 7 bases, with 12 bases spanning the gap. This CDR3 is built from 13 residues. The CDR3 nucleotides read TGTGCCAGCAGTGGCCCTCGAAGAAATGAGCAGTTCTTC. It encodes CASSGPRRNEQFF. Combining the CDR3 with reference TRBV28 and TRBJ2-1 gives the whole variable domain DVKVTQSSRYLVKRTGEKVFLECVQDMDHENMFWYRQDPGLGLRLIYFSYDVKMKEKGDIPEGYSVSREKKERFSLILESASTNQTSMYLCASSGPRRNEQFFGPGTRLTVL.

This clonotype was counted ten times or more. The J gene is TRBJ2-1, the V gene TRBV28; either TRBD1 or TRBD2 may supply D (5 bases each). The CDR3 has 16 amino acids. V lost 5 bases to trimming and J lost 3 bases, with 17 bases between them. Germline CDR1 is MDHEN and CDR2 is SYDVKM. In DNA, the CDR3 is TGTGCCAGCAGTCCAGTCTCGGGACGGATCTACAATGAGCAGTTCTTC. Residues: CASSPVSGRIYNEQFF.

This clonotype has a count of ten or more. The genes are TRBV11-2 and TRBJ2-2, with D perhaps TRBD1 (5 bases). V was shortened by 4 bases and J by 7 bases, with 13 bases between the two germline ends. Per germline, CDR1 SGHAT and CDR2 FQNNGV. The length of the CDR3 is 14 residues. The CDR3 region is CASSSPGQDGELFF. DNA of the CDR3: TGTGCCAGCAGCTCACCAGGACAAGACGGGGAGCTGTTTTTT.

This clonotype was counted only a few times. The chain employs TRBV19 and TRBJ2-3, with 13 nucleotides matching TRBD2. This CDR3 comprises 16 residues. Germline lookup yields CDR1 LNHDA and CDR2 SQIVND (reference sequence). J was trimmed by 2 bases and V by 6 bases; bases with no gene match: 5. CDR3 sequence: CASRSLAGGITDTQYF. Written as DNA, the CDR3 is TGTGCCAGTAGATCACTAGCGGGAGGGATCACAGATACGCAGTATTTT.

The rearrangement links TRBV20-1 to TRBJ1-1; D remains ambiguous. The V gene lost 0 bases and the J gene lost 5 bases, with 16 bases spanning the gap. The CDR3 is made up of 15 amino acids. CDR1 is DFQATT and CDR2 is SNEGSKA in the germline V gene (reference sequence). CDR3 residues: CSARDVRRSRTEAFF. The DNA for the CDR3 is TGCAGTGCTAGAGATGTCCGGAGGAGTAGGACTGAAGCTTTCTTT.

This clonotype was counted ten times or more. The rearrangement uses TRBV7-9 and TRBJ2-2; D possibly corresponds to TRBD2 (5 bases). The CDR3 runs 16 residues. The germline gives CDR1 SEHNR, CDR2 FQNEAQ (reference sequence). V was shortened by 2 bases and J by 0 bases, with 10 bases between the two germline ends. CDR3 amino acids: CASSLKRAANTGELFF. The CDR3 DNA is TGTGCCAGCAGCTTAAAGAGGGCCGCGAACACCGGGGAGCTGTTTTTT. Drawing the rest from reference TRBV7-9 and TRBJ2-2, the complete variable domain is DTGVSQNPRHKITKRGQNVTFRCDPISEHNRLYWYRQTLGQGPEFLTYFQNEAQLEKSRLLSDRFSAERPKGSFSTLEIQRTEQGDSAMYLCASSLKRAANTGELFFGEGSRLTVL.

This clonotype was counted ten times or more. This chain connects TRBV28 to TRBJ2-1; 8 positions match TRBD2. The CDR3 is 14 residues long. Germline assignment: CDR1 MDHEN and CDR2 SYDVKM. The J segment lost 6 bases and the V segment lost 6 bases, leaving 7 bases of the junction unmatched. The CDR3 nucleotides read TGTGCCAGCAGGGAGGGACTAGTGGCCAATGAGCAGTTCTTC. Residues: CASREGLVANEQFF.

This clonotype was observed a few times. This chain joins TRBV20-1 and TRBJ2-5; 7 bases line up with TRBD2. Germline CDR1 and CDR2: DFQATT and SNEGSKA (reference sequence). This CDR3 region has 15 residues. V was pared by 3 bases and J by 5 bases, with 12 bases of the junction left unmatched. Here the CDR3 DNA reads TGCAGTGCTAGTCTTCGGGGGAGGGCCTTGGAGACCCAGTACTTC. Its protein is CSASLRGRALETQYF.

This clonotype was seen repeatedly, ten times or more. The chain uses TRBV7-9 and TRBJ2-5; no reliable D call. CDR3 length: 14 amino acids. The germline CDR1 and CDR2 sequences are SEHNR and FQNEAQ (reference sequence). Trimming removed 7 bases from V and 1 base from J, with 13 bases in between. CDR3 coding DNA: TGTGCCAGCACGCTCGATGCCCGCCAAGAGACCCAGTACTTC. It encodes CASTLDARQETQYF.